The clone carrying this T cell receptor (beta chain) was found many times. Antigen: not known. TCRdb ran MiXCR on the RT-PCR reads and lists one entry per CDR3 protein. The sample lists about 520,000 distinct CDR3 sequences; approximately 7.2% were seen once. The data derive from a study of response to subunit inactivated influenza vaccine. Study findings and constraints: The authors put forward the suggestion that each seasonal influenza vaccination may bring in only a limited number of new T cells.

Deletions cut 8 bases from V and 4 bases from J, with 17 bases between. CDR1 is MNHNS, CDR2 SASEGT, per germline. The CDR3 totals 14 residues. This receptor was obtained from a man between 45 and 75 years old who received an inactivated influenza vaccine. The sample in question was PBMCs from blood, obtained around 2 years after vaccination. The V and J genes are TRBV6-1 and TRBJ1-1; D gene unclear. The CDR3 coding sequence is TGTGCCAGCCGACGGGGAGTGGGAACCACTGAAGCTTTCTTT. Protein sequence: CASRRGVGTTEAFF.